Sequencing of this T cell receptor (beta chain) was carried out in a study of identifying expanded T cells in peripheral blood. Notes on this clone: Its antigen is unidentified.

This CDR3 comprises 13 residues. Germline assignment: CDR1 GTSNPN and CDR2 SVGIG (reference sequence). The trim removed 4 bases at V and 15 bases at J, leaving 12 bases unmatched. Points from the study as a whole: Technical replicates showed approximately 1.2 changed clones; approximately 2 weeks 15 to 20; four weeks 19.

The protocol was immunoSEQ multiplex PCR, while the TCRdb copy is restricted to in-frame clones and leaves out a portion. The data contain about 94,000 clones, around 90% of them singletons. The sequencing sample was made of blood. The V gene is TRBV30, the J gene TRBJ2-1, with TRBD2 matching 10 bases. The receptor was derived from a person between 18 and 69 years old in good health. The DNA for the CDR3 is TGTGCCTGGACCGTCACTAGCGGGACCGGAGCGTTCTTC. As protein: CAWTVTSGTGAFF. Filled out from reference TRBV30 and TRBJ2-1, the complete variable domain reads SQTIHQWPATLVQPVGSPLSLECTVEGTSNPNLYWYRQAAGRGLQLLFYSVGIGQISSEVPQNLSASRPQDRQFILSSKKLLLSDSGFYLCAWTVTSGTGAFFGPGTRLTVL.